The 4 T cell receptor beta chains listed next were all sequenced from one sample in a study of T cell repertoires in cytomegalovirus infection (dated by TCRdb to the late 2010s). Sequencer: Illumina HiSeq 1500. TCRdb trimmed the raw reads at Q25, called clones with MiXCR and kept productive beta chains. Every distinct CDR3 protein forms one entry, paired with its most common genes and DNA. The sample profile shows some 150,000 distinct CDR3 sequences; under 8.5% of them were found once. Together, the top ten hold roughly 17% of the sample. Sequencing input: PBMCs. The receptor set was obtained from a human donor in good health (CMV status not recorded). Some clones in this sample may be carry-over from other donors' samples.

Many counts were recorded for this clonotype. The chain couples TRBV7-8 to TRBJ1-6, with 7 bases fitting TRBD1. Germline CDR1 and CDR2: SGHVS and FQNEAQ. With V trimmed by 5 bases and J by 6 bases, 4 bases remained unmatched. The CDR3 covers 14 residues. The CDR3 coding sequence is TGTGCCAGCAGCGCCTGGGACAGTAATTCACCCCTCCACTTT. Its translation is CASSAWDSNSPLHF.

This clonotype was seen ten or more times. The chain employs TRBV7-9 and TRBJ1-6; D call uncertain. CDR1 and CDR2 from the germline V gene are SEHNR and FQNEAQ (reference sequence). V lost 3 bases to trimming and J lost 7 bases, with 10 bases between them. CDR3 length: 14 residues. For the CDR3, the DNA is TGTGCCAGCAGCTTCTCGGTAGAGAATTCACCCCTCCACTTT. It translates to CASSFSVENSPLHF.

This clonotype was observed a few times. The chain couples TRBV20-1 to TRBJ1-2, with TRBD1 as a possible D gene (5 bases). V was clipped by 6 bases and J by 3 bases, with 17 bases between them. The CDR3 loop spans 14 amino acids. CDR1 is DFQATT, CDR2 SNEGSKA, per germline (reference sequence). The CDR3 loop is CSAQPWGPYYGYTF. CDR3 nucleotides: TGCAGTGCCCAACCTTGGGGCCCTTACTATGGCTACACCTTC.

This clonotype was counted between two and nine times. The chain recombines TRBV2 with TRBJ1-5; 7 bases line up with TRBD1. The CDR3 contains 16 residues. V was clipped by 6 bases and J by 0 bases; unmatched bases: 8. The V gene's germline CDR1 is SNHLY and CDR2 FYNNEI. The CDR3 is CASSVRTGNSNQPQHF. The CDR3 nucleotides are TGTGCCAGCAGCGTCAGGACAGGCAATAGCAATCAGCCCCAGCATTTT.